The rows below give T cell receptor beta chains drawn from one sample of a study of blood T cell repertoires in COVID-19. The data were produced by immunoSEQ multiplex PCR, yet TCRdb's version contains in-frame clones alone and is incomplete. The sample records 100,000 to 140,000 clones, around 92% being singletons. Sample: peripheral blood. These receptors all come from a man aged 40-49 years with active or convalescent COVID-19. The CDR3 runs from the conserved cysteine through the conserved F or W. D genes are given only for firm matches.

d_call j_call v_call cdr3_length cdr3_aa
NA TRBJ2-4 TRBV5-1 13 CASSLDSPNIQYF
TRBD1 TRBJ1-2 TRBV19 15 CASSRTGGASYGYTF
NA TRBJ1-6 TRBV5-6 16 CASSSRRGGGYSPLHF
TRBD1 TRBJ1-2 TRBV11-2 14 CASSLEAGGYGYTF
NA TRBJ1-2 TRBV5-3 9 CARSRGTNF
TRBD1 TRBJ2-1 TRBV10-3 16 CAISGQGESSYNEQFF
NA TRBJ1-5 TRBV19 14 CASSFGTPSRGENF
NA TRBJ1-4 TRBV14 15 CASSLSTGGNEKLFF
NA TRBJ2-1 TRBV28 14 CASSSPPTHNEQFF
NA TRBJ2-3 TRBV30 15 CAWSLPESGTDTQYF
NA TRBJ2-5 TRBV5-6 12 CASSLAEGTQYF
TRBD1 TRBJ1-4 TRBV5-5 14 CASMPGTDPEKLFF
NA TRBJ1-2 TRBV5-6 15 CASSPRLPERYGYTF
TRBD1 TRBJ2-6 TRBV12-5 18 CASALSGTGATGANVLTF
NA TRBJ2-7 TRBV5-1 15 CASSSAGEWIHEQYF
NA TRBJ2-2 TRBV3-1/TRBV3-2 11 CASKGVGELFF
NA TRBJ1-3 TRBV29-1 13 CSVGAASGNTIYF
NA TRBJ1-5 TRBV19 14 CASSIGGVGQPQHF
NA TRBJ1-1 TRBV19 14 CASSPAGADTEAFF